These 18 T cell receptor beta chains originate from one sample sequenced in a study of CD8 T cells in ankylosing spondylitis. From the 5' RACE reads, TCRdb called clonotypes with MiXCR, one entry per CDR3 protein. The table includes 200,000 to 250,000 distinct CDR3 sequences, roughly a tenth detected once. The sample taken for sequencing was blood, either unsorted or a sorted T cell fraction (not recorded which). The source is a male donor with ankylosing spondylitis or in good health (not recorded which).

In its sample, this clonotype was seen many times. The chain combines TRBV6-5 with TRBJ1-1; no clear D. V lost 4 bases and J lost 1, with 16 bases in between. This CDR3 region has 16 residues. Germline lookup yields CDR1 MNHEY and CDR2 SVGAGI. CDR3 loop: CASSFRLGTQNTEAFF. The CDR3 coding sequence is TGTGCCAGCAGTTTCAGACTCGGAACCCAGAACACTGAAGCTTTCTTT.

With regard to this clonotype: Its ends do not fully match the called genes, so a read error is possible. The chain employs TRBV27 and TRBJ2-2; 8 positions match TRBD2. The germline V gene has CDR1 MNHEY and CDR2 SMNVEV (reference sequence). The CDR3 is 19 residues long. This CDR3 is CTSSFSCRPRGAATGELFF. The CDR3 nucleotides read TGCACCAGCAGTTTTAGCTGCCGGCCGCGGGGGGCCGCCACCGGTGAGCTGTTTTTT.

This clonotype was recorded many times. V usage is TRBV6-2 or TRBV6-3 and J usage is TRBJ1-5; D ambiguous. The CDR3 covers 14 residues. V was pared by 0 bases and J by 4 bases, with 7 bases between. Germline assignment: CDR1 MNHEY and CDR2 SVGEGT. CDR3 coding DNA: TGTGCCAGCAGTTACTCGGGCGGGAATCAGCCCCAGCATTTT. Its protein product is CASSYSGGNQPQHF.

This clonotype has just a few counts. This chain uses TRBV29-1 with TRBJ2-3; D may correspond to TRBD1 or TRBD2 (5 bases each). Trimming removed 7 bases at V and 6 bases at J, with 20 bases between. The CDR3 is made up of 14 amino acids. Germline CDR1 and CDR2: SQVTM and ANQGSEA. CDR3 in DNA: TGCAGCGCCATGGGACGGATGGGGGAGGATACGCAGTATTTT. It yields the protein CSAMGRMGEDTQYF.

This clonotype was counted a few times. This chain links TRBV5-6 with TRBJ2-5, with TRBD2 matching 8 bases. J was trimmed by 4 bases and V by 1 base; bases with no gene match: 6. Germline V gives CDR1 SGHDT, CDR2 YYEEEE. CDR3 length: 15 amino acids. The CDR3 is CASSLRSGGRETQYF. CDR3 coding DNA: TGTGCCAGCAGCTTGAGGTCGGGGGGGCGAGAGACCCAGTACTTC.

This clonotype was detected only a few times. This chain connects TRBV25-1 to TRBJ1-5; 11 bases fit TRBD1. The CDR3 runs to 15 residues. V lost 7 bases to trimming and J lost 1 base; unmatched junction nucleotides: 3. Germline assignment: CDR1 MGHDK and CDR2 SYGVNS. CDR3 amino acids: CASKGTGGSNQPQHF. For the CDR3, the DNA is TGTGCCAGCAAAGGGACAGGGGGGAGCAATCAGCCCCAGCATTTT.

The chain carries TRBV12-3 or TRBV12-4 and TRBJ2-6; TRBD1 matches at 9 bases. CDR3 length: 19 residues. Unmatched junction bases numbered 9, after V lost 3 bases and J lost 0 bases. CDR3 DNA: TGTGCCAGCAGTTTCCCTCGGACAGGGGCGAGCTCTGGGGCCAACGTCCTGACTTTC. Translated: CASSFPRTGASSGANVLTF.

This clonotype was seen at least ten times. The chain links TRBV11-2 to TRBJ2-3; 10 bases are a match to TRBD2. The CDR3 length is 18 residues. The junction had 10 bases not matched to a gene; V was cut back by 2 bases and J by 2 bases. CDR1 and CDR2 (germline): SGHAT, FQNNGV. CDR3 nucleotides: TGTGCCAGCAGCTTAAGAGCGGTAGCGGGGGGCTTCACAGATACGCAGTATTTT. Amino acids: CASSLRAVAGGFTDTQYF.

The sample holds many counts of this clonotype. The chain carries TRBV20-1 and TRBJ1-2, with TRBD1 identical over 9 bases. Germline V CDR1 and CDR2: DFQATT, SNEGSKA (reference sequence). The trim removed 0 bases at V and 7 bases at J, leaving 6 bases unmatched. The CDR3 consists of 14 residues. This chain's CDR3 is CSARDQQGASGYTF. The CDR3 bases are TGCAGTGCTAGAGATCAACAGGGGGCATCTGGCTACACCTTC.

This clonotype has at least ten counts. The chain links TRBV29-1 to TRBJ2-1, with no clear D. V was shortened by 3 bases and J by 4 bases, with 7 bases between the two germline ends. This CDR3 has 12 residues. Germline lookup yields CDR1 SQVTM and CDR2 ANQGSEA. The CDR3 region has the DNA TGCAGCGTTGAGGGCAGATACAATGAGCAGTTCTTC. Amino acids: CSVEGRYNEQFF.

This clonotype was observed many times. The chain joins TRBV12-3 or TRBV12-4 to TRBJ1-2; 9 bases map to TRBD1. This CDR3 is 16 amino acids long. V lost 6 bases and J lost 4; bases outside the gene matches: 12. The CDR3 DNA follows: TGTGCCAGCAGCCGGGACAGGGCTAATATGGGCTATGGCTACACCTTC. It translates to CASSRDRANMGYGYTF.

The chain carries TRBV3-1 and TRBJ2-3, with D hard to call. Trimming cost V 4 bases and J 3 bases, with 17 bases left between them. The CDR3 spans 16 residues. The germline V gene encodes CDR1 LGHDT and CDR2 YNNKEL (reference sequence). The CDR3 here is CASSPKRDTGTDTQYF. CDR3 in DNA: TGTGCCAGCAGCCCCAAGCGTGATACCGGGACAGATACGCAGTATTTT.

This clonotype was recorded a few times. V gene TRBV10-3 combines with J gene TRBJ2-2; tentative D call: TRBD2 (5 bases). CDR1 ENHRY and CDR2 SYGVKD come from the germline V gene. Deletions cut 4 bases from V and 0 bases from J, with 12 bases between. CDR3 length equals 16 residues. The DNA of the CDR3 is TGTGCCATCAGTGCCTCGGACTTTCCGAACACCGGGGAGCTGTTTTTT. It translates to CAISASDFPNTGELFF.

There are many counts of this clonotype. V usage is TRBV20-1 and J usage is TRBJ1-2; D not certain. V was pared by 0 bases and J by 8 bases, with 16 bases between. CDR1 DFQATT and CDR2 SNEGSKA come from the germline V gene (reference sequence). The CDR3 totals 14 residues. CDR3: CSARDSSRPEGYTF. CDR3 DNA: TGCAGTGCTAGAGATTCATCCAGGCCCGAAGGCTACACCTTC.

Concerning this clonotype itself: This may stem from a read error, because a much larger clone lies one nucleotide away. The rearrangement links TRBV10-3 to TRBJ2-1; 13 bases are shared with TRBD2. With V trimmed by 4 bases and J by 4 bases, 4 bases remained unmatched. Germline V gene sequence: CDR1 ENHRY, CDR2 SYGVKD. There are 16 residues in the CDR3. The CDR3 is CAISVGTSGNYNEQFF. For the CDR3, the DNA is TGTGCCATCAGTGTAGGGACTAGCGGGAATTACAATGAGCAGTTCTTC.

At least ten counts were recorded for this clonotype. This chain links TRBV3-1 with TRBJ1-2; D is ambiguous. There are 15 residues in the CDR3. Trimming removed 5 bases from V and 4 bases from J, with 17 bases in between. Germline loops: CDR1 LGHDT, CDR2 YNNKEL (reference sequence). The CDR3 nucleotides read TGTGCCAGCAGCTGGACCCTTGGATCCGGCTATGGCTACACCTTC. Residues: CASSWTLGSGYGYTF. Full variable domain (remainder filled in from reference TRBV3-1 and TRBJ1-2): DTAVSQTPKYLVTQMGNDKSIKCEQNLGHDTMYWYKQDSKKFLKIMFSYNNKELIINETVPNRFSPKSPDKAHLNLHINSLELGDSAVYFCASSWTLGSGYGYTFGSGTRLTVV.

The chain recombines TRBV5-5 with TRBJ2-7; 9 positions match TRBD1. Germline V gives CDR1 SGHKS, CDR2 YYEKEE (reference sequence). The V segment lost 0 bases and the J segment 6 bases; nucleotides outside the gene matches: 16. This CDR3 region has 18 residues. The chain's CDR3 is CASSLVRGTGTKRGEQYF. Written as DNA, the CDR3 is TGTGCCAGCAGCTTGGTCCGGGGGACAGGGACCAAACGGGGCGAGCAGTACTTC.

This clonotype has only a few counts. This rearrangement joins TRBV9 to TRBJ2-3; D ambiguous. CDR1 SGDLS and CDR2 YYNGEE come from the germline V gene. Trimming cost V 0 bases and J 6 bases, with 8 bases left between them. This CDR3 contains 13 residues. The CDR3 reads CASSVAPGDTQYF. Written as DNA, the CDR3 is TGTGCCAGCAGCGTAGCGCCCGGGGATACGCAGTATTTT. Filled out from reference TRBV9 and TRBJ2-3, the complete variable domain reads DSGVTQTPKHLITATGQRVTLRCSPRSGDLSVYWYQQSLDQGLQFLIQYYNGEERAKGNILERFSAQQFPDLHSELNLSSLELGDSALYFCASSVAPGDTQYFGPGTRLTVL.